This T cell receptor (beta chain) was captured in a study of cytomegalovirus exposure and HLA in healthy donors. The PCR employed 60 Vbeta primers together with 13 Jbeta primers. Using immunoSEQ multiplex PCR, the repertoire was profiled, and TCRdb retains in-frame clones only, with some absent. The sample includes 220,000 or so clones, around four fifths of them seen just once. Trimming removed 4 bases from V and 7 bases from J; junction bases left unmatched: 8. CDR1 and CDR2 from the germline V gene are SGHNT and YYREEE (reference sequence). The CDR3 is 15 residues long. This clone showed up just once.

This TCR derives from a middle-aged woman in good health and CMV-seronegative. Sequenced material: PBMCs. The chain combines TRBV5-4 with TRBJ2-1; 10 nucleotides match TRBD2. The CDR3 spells CASSLSGRAGNEQFF. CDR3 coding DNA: TGTGCCAGCAGCCTCAGCGGGAGGGCCGGTAATGAGCAGTTCTTC.